This TCR beta chain was recovered during a study of shared clonotypes between healthy human individuals. Study findings and constraints: All-four-donor shared clonotypes had higher generation probabilities than non-shared clonotypes did. Shared clonotypes: roughly 5% naive CD4, around 3.5% naive CD8, 2.3% memory CD4, over 0.3% memory CD8.

Profiling relied on immunoSEQ multiplex PCR, and the TCRdb table lists in-frame clones only, not all of them. Of about 610,000 clones in the sample, less than 98% are singletons; the top ten hold 0.057%. A word on this clone: Antigen: not known.

The sequenced sample consisted of naive CD4+ T cells sorted from blood. Specified subset: CD45RA+ positively selected. The TCR was taken from a woman younger than 45 in good health.

For the CDR3, the DNA is TGTGCCAGCAGTTTCTATATAGCGGGAGGGCCCCACGAGCAGTACTTC. It encodes CASSFYIAGGPHEQYF. The chain links TRBV6-5 to TRBJ2-7; TRBD2 agrees at 11 bases. J was trimmed by 5 bases and V by 4 bases; bases with no gene match: 10. Germline CDR1 is MNHEY and CDR2 is SVGAGI. The CDR3 runs 16 residues.